Shown below are 21 T cell receptor beta chains from a single sample sequenced in a study of shared clonotypes between healthy human individuals. Here immunoSEQ multiplex PCR was the method, and the copy in TCRdb shows in-frame clones only, minus some. The sample has roughly 2.6 million clones; around 94% are singletons. Sequences were obtained from naive CD4+ T cells sorted from blood. Subset indicated: CD45RA+ positively selected. The receptors come from a man in his late teens or twenties in good health.

The chain links TRBV5-4 to TRBJ2-1, with 12 bases that match TRBD2. The CDR3 contains 17 residues. Germline-derived CDR1 and CDR2 are SGHNT and YYREEE (reference sequence). After removal of 0 bases from V and 12 bases from J, the junction contained 13 bases not matched to a gene. The CDR3 sequence: CASSLGPPSGRAFGQFF. CDR3 DNA sequence: TGTGCCAGCAGCTTGGGACCCCCTAGCGGGAGGGCCTTCGGGCAGTTCTTC.

Comment on this clone: This CDR3 is also generated by other DNA sequences in the sample. The rearrangement joins TRBV10-3 to TRBJ1-4; possible D gene TRBD1, 5 bases. The CDR3 extends over 15 amino acids. Germline values: CDR1 ENHRY, CDR2 SYGVKD. V lost 0 bases to trimming and J lost 3 bases, with 8 bases between them. This CDR3 is CAISESGGSNEKLFF. CDR3 coding DNA: TGTGCCATCAGTGAGTCTGGGGGTTCTAATGAAAAACTGTTTTTT.

This chain connects TRBV6-5 to TRBJ2-5, with TRBD2 matching 12 bases. This CDR3 region has 15 residues. J gave up 4 bases and V 5 bases, and 5 bases lay outside the gene matches. The germline CDR1 and CDR2 sequences are MNHEY and SVGAGI. DNA for the CDR3: TGTGCCAGCAGTGTGACTAGCGGGAGAAGAGAGACCCAGTACTTC. Encoded protein: CASSVTSGRRETQYF.

This chain links TRBV6-6 with TRBJ1-5, with TRBD1 matching over 11 bases. The V and J ends lost 5 bases and 5 bases, in that order; junction bases with no gene match: 5. Germline V gives CDR1 MNHNY, CDR2 SVGAGI (reference sequence). This CDR3 has 15 amino acids. The CDR3 region is CASSPGQGAYQPQHF. For the CDR3, the DNA is TGTGCCAGCAGTCCCGGACAGGGGGCTTATCAGCCCCAGCATTTT.

CDR3 nucleotides: TGTGCCAGCAGTTACGCGGGCTCCTATAATTCACCCCTCCACTTT. This gives the protein CASSYAGSYNSPLHF. V is TRBV6-5 and J is TRBJ1-6; D unresolved. Germline V gives CDR1 MNHEY, CDR2 SVGAGI. Trimming removed 2 bases from V and 0 bases from J, with 5 bases in between. CDR3 size: 15 residues.

This rearrangement joins TRBV7-9 to TRBJ2-2; 8 bases match TRBD1. The CDR3 sequence is 14 residues long. Trimming at V came to 5 bases and at J to 7 bases, leaving 6 bases not matched to a gene. Germline V gene sequence: CDR1 SEHNR, CDR2 FQNEAQ (reference sequence). CDR3 amino acids: CASSRTGRYGELFF. The CDR3 DNA reads TGTGCCAGCAGCCGGACAGGGCGCTACGGGGAGCTGTTTTTT.

The chain recombines TRBV6-5 with TRBJ1-1; D may be TRBD1 (5 bases). Per the germline V gene, CDR1 is MNHEY and CDR2 is SVGAGI. The ends were cut back, 7 bases at V and 1 base at J, with 13 bases in the middle. CDR3 length: 14 amino acids. CDR3 region: CASNRREGNTEAFF. The CDR3 DNA reads as TGTGCCAGCAACAGGAGGGAGGGGAACACTGAAGCTTTCTTT.

The V gene is TRBV27, the J gene TRBJ2-7; D possibly matches TRBD1 or TRBD2 (6 bases each). In germline, CDR1 is MNHEY, CDR2 SMNVEV (reference sequence). This CDR3 is 14 amino acids long. Trimming removed 2 bases at V and 6 bases at J, with 14 bases between. Here the CDR3 DNA reads TGTGCCAGCAGTTTAAGGGGGGCGACGGGCGAGCAGTACTTC. This translates into CASSLRGATGEQYF.

The chain employs TRBV10-1 and TRBJ2-7; 7 nucleotides align to TRBD2. The CDR3 runs to 13 residues. The V gene's germline CDR1 is WNHNN and CDR2 SYGVQD (reference sequence). V shed 4 bases and J 7 bases; nucleotides not matched to a gene: 7. DNA for the CDR3: TGCGCCAGCAGTGTGTCCGGGGAGGGTGAGCAGTACTTC. Translation: CASSVSGEGEQYF.

This clone was observed once. The chain joins TRBV7-2 to TRBJ1-4; D might be TRBD1 (5 bases). The germline V gene encodes CDR1 SGHTA and CDR2 FQGNSA. The CDR3 runs to 15 residues. Deletions cut 4 bases from V and 8 bases from J, with 17 bases between. The CDR3 is CASSSMAGVGEKLFF. The CDR3 DNA follows: TGTGCCAGCAGCTCCATGGCGGGGGTTGGGGAAAAACTGTTTTTT.

The V and J genes are TRBV7-3 and TRBJ1-4; 8 positions agree with TRBD1. The V gene's germline CDR1 is SGHTA and CDR2 FQGTGA. The J segment lost 8 bases and the V segment lost 5 bases, leaving 13 bases of the junction unmatched. The CDR3 has 16 amino acids. CDR3 bases: TGTGCCAGCAGCCCCGGAGGCAGGGGGCGGGGAGAAAAACTGTTTTTT. It codes for CASSPGGRGRGEKLFF.

The chain employs TRBV29-1 and TRBJ1-2; D is possibly TRBD1 (6 bases). The germline V gene has CDR1 SQVTM and CDR2 ANQGSEA. The CDR3 is 12 amino acids. Between the trimmed V and J ends, which lost 6 bases and 4 bases, there was a span of 12 bases. CDR3 coding DNA: TGCAGCGTAGAAACAGGGATCTATGGCTACACCTTC. Encoded protein: CSVETGIYGYTF.

V gene TRBV13 combines with J gene TRBJ1-6, with 9 bases aligning to TRBD1. Looked up from germline, CDR1 is PRHDT and CDR2 is FYEKMQ (reference sequence). CDR3 size: 15 residues. Trimming cost V 4 bases and J 7 bases; bases outside gene matches: 5. CDR3 sequence reads: CASSSGTGWNSPLHF. For the CDR3, the DNA is TGTGCCAGCAGCTCCGGGACAGGGTGGAATTCACCCCTCCACTTT.

This clone was recorded once. This sequence joins TRBV20-1 and TRBJ2-7; 7 bases map to TRBD1. The CDR3 runs 11 residues. The junction had 3 bases not matched to a gene; V was cut back by 5 bases and J by 5 bases. Per germline, CDR1 DFQATT and CDR2 SNEGSKA (reference sequence). The CDR3 protein is CSAYRGHEQYF. CDR3 bases: TGCAGTGCTTATAGGGGGCACGAGCAGTACTTC.

The chain links TRBV5-1 to TRBJ1-2, with D uncertain. This CDR3 contains 14 residues. The ends were cut back, 7 bases at V and 4 bases at J, with 17 bases in the middle. Germline V gene sequence: CDR1 SGHRS, CDR2 YFSETQ. The CDR3 DNA sequence: TGCGCCAGCCAACTCGGATTAGACCCCTATGGCTACACCTTC. Protein sequence: CASQLGLDPYGYTF.

The rearrangement joins TRBV2 to TRBJ2-2; 7 bases agree with TRBD1. Trimming removed 7 bases from V and 4 bases from J; junction bases left unmatched: 3. This CDR3 has 13 residues. Germline V lookup: CDR1 SNHLY, CDR2 FYNNEI. CDR3 amino acids: CASTGQITGELFF. CDR3 nucleotides: TGTGCCAGCACGGGACAGATCACCGGGGAGCTGTTTTTT.

In regard to this clone: This sample also contains other DNA sequences that code for the same CDR3. The chain combines TRBV30 with TRBJ2-5; D remains ambiguous. The CDR3 runs 10 residues. V was shortened by 2 bases and J by 5 bases, with 3 bases between the two germline ends. In germline, CDR1 is GTSNPN, CDR2 SVGIG (reference sequence). Written as DNA, the CDR3 is TGTGCCTGGAGTAGCGAGACCCAGTACTTC. It translates to CAWSSETQYF.

The chain has TRBV5-8 and TRBJ2-2; no firm D call. The CDR3 consists of 15 residues. CDR1 is SGHTS, CDR2 YDEGEE, per germline. V gave up 0 bases and J gave up 3 bases, with 9 bases separating them. This CDR3 is CASSLDAVYTGELFF. In nucleotides, the CDR3 is TGTGCCAGCAGCTTGGATGCGGTTTACACCGGGGAGCTGTTTTTT.

This sequence joins TRBV5-1 and TRBJ1-2; the match to TRBD1 covers 7 bases. Germline CDR1 is SGHRS and CDR2 is YFSETQ. This CDR3 has 14 amino acids. The V segment lost 3 bases and the J segment 8 bases; nucleotides outside the gene matches: 10. In DNA form, the CDR3 reads TGCGCCAGCAGCTCGGTCCCGGGACAGCAGGGCTACACCTTC. Its translation: CASSSVPGQQGYTF.

This clone was counted only a few times. The chain is built from TRBV5-1 and TRBJ1-5; D is undetermined. The CDR3 contains 14 residues. Trimming took off 3 bases at V and 6 bases at J, with 13 bases between the two ends. CDR1 and CDR2 from the germline V gene are SGHRS and YFSETQ. CDR3 residues: CASSSGEKGQPQHF. The CDR3 DNA reads TGCGCCAGCAGCTCTGGGGAGAAGGGTCAGCCCCAGCATTTT.

Turning to this clone: This sample includes further DNA sequences coding for the same CDR3. This chain connects TRBV6-5 to TRBJ2-7, with a tentative D call TRBD1 (5 bases). CDR1 MNHEY and CDR2 SVGAGI come from the germline V gene. CDR3 length: 14 residues. Deletions cut 2 bases from V and 0 bases from J, with 8 bases between. The CDR3 region has the DNA TGTGCCAGCAGTTACCCAGGGCGCTCCTACGAGCAGTACTTC. This codes for CASSYPGRSYEQYF.